The 22 T cell receptor beta chains below were found in one sample sequenced in a study of beta chain features in type 1 diabetes. Overall study results and limits: Patients with Type 1 diabetes showed moderately but significantly shorter TCRB CDR3s in all four CD4+ subsets.

Isolated RNA was reverse transcribed in full, so expressed TCRB transcripts were sequenced. The table came from immunoSEQ multiplex PCR; TCRdb's copy has only in-frame clones and leaves some out. The profile shows about 130,000 clones, about 10% of them singletons. For these receptors, no antigen is known. Sequencing was done on a sample of central memory CD4+ T cells from blood. The receptors derive from a young man with type 1 diabetes.

This clone was seen a handful of times. One end of the junction is discordant with germline, which a read error may explain. CDR3 coding DNA: TGTGCCAGCAGCGAAGGACGGACTCCAGGCTTATCGGAGCAGTACTTC. Protein product: CASSEGRTPGLSEQYF. This chain uses TRBV6-1 with TRBJ2-7; a possible D gene is TRBD2 (5 bases). The CDR3 consists of 16 residues. Germline lookup yields CDR1 MNHNS and CDR2 SASEGT.

Only a few counts were recorded for this clone. The germline gene is not matched at one end of the junction; a read error may be the cause. The chain carries TRBV11-2 and TRBJ2-4; 12 bases are a match to TRBD2. Per the germline V gene, CDR1 is SGHAT and CDR2 is FQNNGV. The CDR3 is made up of 14 amino acids. CDR3 sequence: CASSQGLAGTVIDF. The CDR3 DNA is TGTGCCAGCAGCCAAGGACTAGCGGGGACCGTGATCGACTTC.

This clone appeared a few times. The chain is built from TRBV19 and TRBJ2-1; D is uncertain. Germline CDR1 LNHDA, CDR2 SQIVND (reference sequence). The V end was cut by 0 bases, the J end by 9 bases, with 9 bases between. The CDR3 has 13 residues. In nucleotides, the CDR3 is TGTGCCAGTAGTATAGACGCTAGTCTTGAGCAGTTCTTC. It codes for CASSIDASLEQFF.

The chain links TRBV7-3 to TRBJ1-1; a weak D match, TRBD1 (6 bases). The V gene's germline CDR1 is SGHTA and CDR2 FQGTGA. The CDR3 loop spans 13 amino acids. With 5 bases removed from V and 0 bases from J, the gap between germline ends came to 7 bases. The CDR3 nucleotides are TGTGCCAGCAGCCGGACAGTGAACACTGAAGCTTTCTTT. Its protein is CASSRTVNTEAFF.

This clone was seen a few times. This chain connects TRBV5-1 to TRBJ1-6; weak D call: TRBD1 (6 bases). This CDR3 contains 15 residues. CDR1 SGHRS and CDR2 YFSETQ come from the germline V gene. Trimming removed 0 bases at V and 10 bases at J, with 14 bases between. The CDR3 nucleotides read TGCGCCAGCAGCTTGGCCCTACAGGGTGGCTCACCCCTCCACTTT. This translates into CASSLALQGGSPLHF.

V is TRBV9 and J is TRBJ1-2; possibly TRBD1 for D (6 bases). Germline V gene data show CDR1 as SGDLS and CDR2 as YYNGEE. The CDR3 has 14 residues. The ends were cut back, 6 bases at V and 8 bases at J, with 20 bases in the middle. This CDR3 is CASISGAGDYGYTF. CDR3 coding DNA: TGTGCCAGCATATCAGGGGCAGGGGATTACGGCTACACCTTC.

This chain connects TRBV5-4 to TRBJ1-5; D unresolved. Germline values: CDR1 SGHNT, CDR2 YYREEE (reference sequence). The V gene lost 4 bases and the J gene lost 9 bases, with 14 bases spanning the gap. The CDR3 runs to 13 residues. Written as DNA, the CDR3 is TGTGCCAGCAGCCAAACCGAAGCGGGGCCCCAGCATTTT. Translation: CASSQTEAGPQHF.

The sample holds a few counts of this clone. The chain has TRBV9 and TRBJ2-2, with D uncertain. Germline V gene sequence: CDR1 SGDLS, CDR2 YYNGEE. The V end lost 4 bases, the J end lost 0 bases, and 13 bases lay between the germline ends. The CDR3 is 16 residues long. DNA of the CDR3: TGTGCCAGCAGCCTTCAAGCGCAGTCGAACACCGGGGAGCTGTTTTTT. Amino acid sequence: CASSLQAQSNTGELFF.

J is TRBJ2-5 and V is TRBV19; D is unclear. Germline CDR1 LNHDA, CDR2 SQIVND (reference sequence). V lost 2 bases and J 2 bases, leaving 9 bases between the germline ends. The CDR3 extends over 14 amino acids. CDR3 region: CASSIKLLQETQYF. CDR3 DNA: TGTGCCAGTAGTATAAAACTACTACAAGAGACCCAGTACTTC.

The chain couples TRBV30 to TRBJ2-7; the D is unclear. Trimming pared 2 bases from V and 7 bases from J, leaving 15 bases between. The germline gives CDR1 GTSNPN, CDR2 SVGIG (reference sequence). The CDR3 is 13 amino acids. The CDR3 DNA reads TGTGCCTGGAGTAGCCAGCTGGGCCGGGAGCAGTACTTC. Its protein is CAWSSQLGREQYF.

The chain carries TRBV4-2 and TRBJ2-2; D not certain. The CDR3 extends over 13 amino acids. CDR1 and CDR2 from the germline V gene are LGHNA and YNFKEQ. Trimming left V 0 bases short and J 5 bases short, with 4 bases between. The CDR3 region is CASSQDATGELFF. The CDR3 DNA is TGTGCCAGCAGCCAAGATGCGACCGGGGAGCTGTTTTTT.

The chain has TRBV18 and TRBJ2-7, with TRBD1 matching 8 bases. J was trimmed by 5 bases and V by 3 bases; bases with no gene match: 6. Looked up from germline, CDR1 is KGHSH and CDR2 is LQKENI. The CDR3 sequence is 14 residues long. The CDR3 spells CASSPDRGLDEQYF. The CDR3 DNA reads as TGTGCCAGCTCACCCGACAGGGGTTTGGACGAGCAGTACTTC.

This clone was picked up a small number of times. The gene calls are TRBV10-3 and TRBJ2-7, with D tentatively TRBD2 (5 bases). Germline V lookup: CDR1 ENHRY, CDR2 SYGVKD. This CDR3 comprises 12 residues. Trimming removed 4 bases at V and 3 bases at J, with 7 bases between. CDR3 DNA: TGTGCCATCAGTGGACGGGGCTACGAGCAGTACTTC. Protein product: CAISGRGYEQYF.

This sequence joins TRBV27 and TRBJ1-6, with a tentative D call TRBD1 (5 bases). The length of the CDR3 is 14 residues. V was shortened by 5 bases and J by 13 bases, with 18 bases between the two germline ends. Germline assignment: CDR1 MNHEY and CDR2 SMNVEV (reference sequence). CDR3 bases: TGTGCCAGCAGTCCCAGTCGTGGCCAGGGCCCCCTCCACTTT. It encodes CASSPSRGQGPLHF.

The V gene is TRBV7-3, the J gene TRBJ2-1; the match to TRBD2 covers 10 bases. J lost 8 bases, V lost 2 bases, and 6 bases had no gene match. This CDR3 is built from 15 residues. Germline V gives CDR1 SGHTA, CDR2 FQGTGA. For the CDR3, the DNA is TGTGCCAGCAGCTTAGGTAGCGGGGGGCCGTATGAGCAGTTCTTC. Its translation: CASSLGSGGPYEQFF.

Only a few counts were recorded for this clone. V gene TRBV18 combines with J gene TRBJ2-5, with 10 bases identical to TRBD2. The V gene end was trimmed by 2 bases and the J gene end by 5 bases; junction bases not matched to a gene: 8. Germline V gene lookup returns CDR1 KGHSH and CDR2 LQKENI. The CDR3 loop spans 16 amino acids. In nucleotides, the CDR3 is TGTGCCAGCTCACCATCGCCAGCGGGGGGGAAGGAGACCCAGTACTTC. It is translated as CASSPSPAGGKETQYF.

V and J are TRBV7-2 and TRBJ2-6; no reliable D call. This CDR3 is 15 amino acids long. Germline-derived CDR1 and CDR2 are SGHTA and FQGNSA. Trimming took 5 bases from V and 0 from J, leaving 8 bases between them. CDR3 coding DNA: TGTGCCAGCAGCGCAGTATTCTCTGGGGCCAACGTCCTGACTTTC. This gives the protein CASSAVFSGANVLTF. Complete variable domain (other parts from reference TRBV7-2 and TRBJ2-6): GAGVSQSPSNKVTEKGKDVELRCDPISGHTALYWYRQSLGQGLEFLIYFQGNSAPDKSGLPSDRFSAERTGGSVSTLTIQRTQQEDSAVYLCASSAVFSGANVLTFGAGSRLTVL.

The gene calls are TRBV18 and TRBJ1-1; weak D call: TRBD1 (5 bases). CDR1 KGHSH and CDR2 LQKENI come from the germline V gene. CDR3 length: 13 residues. The ends were cut back, 6 bases at V and 3 bases at J, with 11 bases in the middle. Here the CDR3 reads CASSEGRDTEAFF. The CDR3 DNA reads TGTGCCAGCTCGGAAGGCAGGGACACTGAAGCTTTCTTT. Variable domain in full (rest from reference TRBV18 and TRBJ1-1): NAGVMQNPRHLVRRRGQEARLRCSPMKGHSHVYWYRQLPEEGLKFMVYLQKENIIDESGMPKERFSAEFPKEGPSILRIQQVVRGDSAAYFCASSEGRDTEAFFGQGTRLTVV.

This clone has only a few counts. The chain couples TRBV7-2 to TRBJ2-3, with TRBD1 identical over 11 bases. With 0 bases clipped from V and 6 bases from J, the junction kept 2 bases outside the gene matches. The germline gives CDR1 SGHTA, CDR2 FQGNSA. This CDR3 is built from 15 residues. The chain's CDR3 is CASSLAGTGGDTQYF. CDR3 coding DNA: TGTGCCAGCAGCTTAGCGGGGACAGGGGGGGATACGCAGTATTTT.

The chain combines TRBV7-8 with TRBJ2-3; TRBD1 matches 10 bases. J gave up 2 bases and V 8 bases, and 7 bases lay outside the gene matches. CDR1 is SGHVS and CDR2 is FQNEAQ in the germline V gene. CDR3 length: 15 residues. The CDR3 DNA follows: TGTGCCAGCTCCACCGGGACAGGGGCCACAGATACGCAGTATTTT. Translating gives CASSTGTGATDTQYF.

This clone was seen repeatedly, ten times or more. The chain employs TRBV2 and TRBJ2-1; D unclear. Germline V gene data show CDR1 as SNHLY and CDR2 as FYNNEI. The CDR3 covers 11 residues. V was shortened by 6 bases and J by 2 bases, with 2 bases between the two germline ends. CDR3 residues: CASSTYNEQFF. CDR3 bases: TGTGCCAGCAGCACCTACAATGAGCAGTTCTTC.

This clone was observed many times. This chain links TRBV11-1 with TRBJ2-1; 8 bases match TRBD1. V lost 7 bases, J lost 4 bases, and 9 bases stayed unmatched. The CDR3 totals 15 residues. Germline CDR1 reads SGHAT; CDR2 reads FQDESV (reference sequence). The CDR3 coding sequence is TGTGCCAGCACCCGCTCGGGACAGGTTTACAATGAGCAGTTCTTC. Amino acid sequence: CASTRSGQVYNEQFF.